A selection of T cell receptor beta chains follows, all from one sample in a study of T cells after yellow fever vaccination. One entry per CDR3 protein results from TCRdb running MiXCR on the 5' RACE reads. The profile covers 500,000 to 650,000 distinct CDR3 sequences, with around an eighth appearing a single time and more than 12% taken by the ten largest. The sequencing here drew on PBMCs, taken on the day of the yellow fever booster vaccination. The receptors derive from a man aged 25-45 years who received the YFV17D yellow fever vaccine. Both conserved end residues are part of each CDR3. Each record gives: CDR3 DNA, CDR3 protein, J gene, V gene, clone size, D gene. The D gene is left open where the match is weak. Clone size is shown for a subset of rows, as once, few, many or a class of expanded clone.

TGCGCCAGCAGCACTCTCGGGAGGCAAGAGACCCAGTACTTC CASSTLGRQETQYF TRBJ2-5 TRBV5-1 few TRBD2
TGCAGTGCTAGACCAACCGGGACCGACCAAATCTCCTACGAGCAGTACTTC CSARPTGTDQISYEQYF TRBJ2-7 TRBV20-1 few .
TGTGCCACCGAACCGGGACCCCGAACGGGCTACACCTTC CATEPGPRTGYTF TRBJ1-2 TRBV19 few .
TGCAGCGTTGTAGGGGGGCGCGAGGACGGGGAGCTGTTTTTT CSVVGGREDGELFF TRBJ2-2 TRBV29-1 . .
TGCAGCGTTGCCAGGGGCATGACCTACGAGCAGTACTTC CSVARGMTYEQYF TRBJ2-7 TRBV29-1 few .
TGTGCCAGCACCCCCAGGGAGAGAGACACCGGGGAGCTGTTTTTT CASTPRERDTGELFF TRBJ2-2 TRBV6-2/TRBV6-3 . .
TGCGCCAGCAGCTTGGGACTAGCGGGAGTATCATCAGATACGCAGTATTTT CASSLGLAGVSSDTQYF TRBJ2-3 TRBV5-1 . TRBD2
TGTGCCAGCAGTTACGGCGGCGGAGCCTACGAGCAGTACTTC CASSYGGGAYEQYF TRBJ2-7 TRBV6-5 many .
TGCGCCAGCAGCCGATTCAGCGAAGAGTGGGGCACCGCGAACACCGGGGAGCTGTTTTTT CASSRFSEEWGTANTGELFF TRBJ2-2 TRBV4-3 few .
TGCAGTGCTTTCACTAGTCCAACAGATACGCAGTATTTT CSAFTSPTDTQYF TRBJ2-3 TRBV20-1 few .
TGTGCCAGCAGCTTTGGGACCAACAATGAGCAGTTCTTC CASSFGTNNEQFF TRBJ2-1 TRBV7-3 . .
TGTGCCAGCAGCTCGGGACTTTTTGATACGCAGTATTTT CASSSGLFDTQYF TRBJ2-3 TRBV5-6 . .
TGTGCCAGCAGGCGACTAGCGGGAGCCTATGAGCAGTTCTTC CASRRLAGAYEQFF TRBJ2-1 TRBV28 few TRBD2
TGTGCCAGCAGTGAATATTTCGGAAAGACTGAAGCTTTCTTT CASSEYFGKTEAFF TRBJ1-1 TRBV25-1 . .
TGTGCCAGCAGTTTCTCGGACACCCAGCCCCAGCATTTT CASSFSDTQPQHF TRBJ1-5 TRBV12-3/TRBV12-4 . .
TGTGCCAGCGGGCGACAGCCAAACACCGGGGAGCTGTTTTTT CASGRQPNTGELFF TRBJ2-2 TRBV5-5 few .
TGTGCCAGCAGTTTACCTCAGGGGAACACCGGGGAGCTGTTTTTT CASSLPQGNTGELFF TRBJ2-2 TRBV28 . .
TGTGCCAGCAGTTACTCGATCGCGGGGGCTGGGCAGTACTTC CASSYSIAGAGQYF TRBJ2-7 TRBV6-5 few .
TGTGCCAGCAGCCCGACAGGGGCCAACACAGATACGCAGTATTTT CASSPTGANTDTQYF TRBJ2-3 TRBV12-3/TRBV12-4 . TRBD1
TGTGCCAGCAGACCATACAGGGGTTCCTACAATGAGCAGTTCTTC CASRPYRGSYNEQFF TRBJ2-1 TRBV6-1 few TRBD1
TGCAGTGCTAGCGACAGGTTGGGATCACCCCTCCACTTT CSASDRLGSPLHF TRBJ1-6 TRBV20-1 . .
TGTGCCAGCAGTTTACTTAGTGGCGACACAGATACGCAGTATTTT CASSLLSGDTDTQYF TRBJ2-3 TRBV28 . .
TGTGCCAGCAGCTTAGAGGGGGTAGGGGAGCAGTACTTC CASSLEGVGEQYF TRBJ2-7 TRBV7-2 many .
TGCAGTGCTAGACGACAGGGGGCTTTGAACACTGAAGCTTTCTTT CSARRQGALNTEAFF TRBJ1-1 TRBV20-1 . TRBD1
TGCAGTGCCAAGGGGCAGGGTAGAGCCGGGGAGCTGTTTTTT CSAKGQGRAGELFF TRBJ2-2 TRBV20-1 few .
TGTGCCAGCAGCCCTTTCGGCAGGGTCACCTACAATGAGCAGTTCTTC CASSPFGRVTYNEQFF TRBJ2-1 TRBV14 . .
TGTGCCAGCAGCTTAGGCTCTTGGGGGGCCCACTCTGGGGCCAACGTCCTGACTTTC CASSLGSWGAHSGANVLTF TRBJ2-6 TRBV7-6 few .